These T cell receptor beta chains were read from a single sample in a study of shared clonotypes between healthy human individuals. Here immunoSEQ multiplex PCR was the method, and the copy in TCRdb shows in-frame clones only, minus some. Here the sample spans 1.5 million to 2.5 million clones, approximately 94% being singletons. Sequenced sample: naive CD8+ T cells sorted from blood. The receptors originated from a man younger than 30 in good health. Both conserved end residues are part of each CDR3. Fields, in order: clone size, V gene, D gene, J gene, CDR3 DNA, CDR3 protein. D genes are given only for firm matches. Size is stated for part of the rows, as once, few or many counts, or as a class when the clone is expanded.

>.|TRBV5-1|TRBD2|TRBJ2-1
TGCGCCAGCAGCTTGACTAGCGGGAGTATCGATGAGCAGTTCTTC
CASSLTSGSIDEQFF
>.|TRBV28|.|TRBJ2-7
TGTGCCAGCACCCAACAGCCGTTCGAGCAGTACTTC
CASTQQPFEQYF
>.|TRBV19|.|TRBJ2-7
TGTGCCAGTAGTACAACTGGGGGAGGGGGCTACGAGCAGTACTTC
CASSTTGGGGYEQYF
>.|TRBV27|TRBD1|TRBJ1-2
TGTGCCAGCAGCCCACAGGGGATTTATGGCTACACCTTC
CASSPQGIYGYTF
>.|TRBV28|.|TRBJ2-5
TGTGCCAGCAGTTTAGGAGAGGGGGAGACCCAGTACTTC
CASSLGEGETQYF
>.|TRBV9|TRBD1|TRBJ2-7
TGTGCCAGCAGCGTAGGCCTCTCCCCACAGGGGGCCTACGAGCAGTACTTC
CASSVGLSPQGAYEQYF
>.|TRBV7-9|.|TRBJ1-2
TGTGCCAGCAGCTTAGGGGACTCTAACTATGGCTACACCTTC
CASSLGDSNYGYTF
>.|TRBV11-2|.|TRBJ2-1
TGTGCCAGCAGCTTAGAGGTACCAGCTACTAATGAGCAGTTCTTC
CASSLEVPATNEQFF
>.|TRBV5-1|.|TRBJ2-5
TGCGCCAGCTTCGATGGGGGGGCCCAAGAGACCCAGTACTTC
CASFDGGAQETQYF
>.|TRBV7-2|TRBD2|TRBJ2-7
TGTGCCAGCAGCCAGGGAGCGGGAGGCTCCTACGAGCAGTACTTC
CASSQGAGGSYEQYF
>.|TRBV6-1|TRBD1|TRBJ1-5
TGTGCCAGCAGTGAACTCAAGGGGGCTGGGGGCAATCAGCCCCAGCATTTT
CASSELKGAGGNQPQHF
>.|TRBV4-1|TRBD1|TRBJ2-7
TGCGCCAGCAGCCAAGACTCAAGGACAGGGGCCGAGCAGTACTTC
CASSQDSRTGAEQYF
>.|TRBV7-8|.|TRBJ2-3
TGTGCCAGCAGCTCCAGGGGATCAGATACGCAGTATTTT
CASSSRGSDTQYF
>.|TRBV18|.|TRBJ1-5
TGTGCCAGCTCACCACAGGGCCCGTATATCAATCAGCCCCAGCATTTT
CASSPQGPYINQPQHF
>.|TRBV9|.|TRBJ2-7
TGTGCCAGCAGCGTAGCATTGGGGGGAACCTACGAGCAGTACTTC
CASSVALGGTYEQYF
>once|TRBV2|.|TRBJ2-1
TGTGCCAGCAGTGAAAGTACTCCGATCTACAATGAGCAGTTCTTC
CASSESTPIYNEQFF
>once|TRBV5-6|.|TRBJ2-7
TGTGCCAGCAGCTCGCAGAGCTACGAGCAGTACTTC
CASSSQSYEQYF
>.|TRBV4-1|.|TRBJ2-7
TGCGCCAGCAGCCCCCGACAGGATTTACACGAGCAGTACTTC
CASSPRQDLHEQYF
>.|TRBV7-9|.|TRBJ1-5
TGTGCCAGCAGCGACCAAAATAGCAATCAGCCCCAGCATTTT
CASSDQNSNQPQHF
>.|TRBV4-3|.|TRBJ1-3
TGCGCCAGCAGCCAAGATGGGGAAGGAAATGGAAACACCATATATTTT
CASSQDGEGNGNTIYF
>.|TRBV4-1|TRBD1|TRBJ2-7
TGCGCCAGCAGCCCGGACAGGGTTGGCGCCTACGAGCAGTACTTC
CASSPDRVGAYEQYF
>.|TRBV4-1|.|TRBJ1-5
TGCGCCAGCAGCCAAGACCAGGGAGGGAATCAGCCCCAGCATTTT
CASSQDQGGNQPQHF
>.|TRBV13|TRBD2|TRBJ2-1
TGTGCCAGCAGCACCCGCGAACTAGCGGGAGTGGCCTACAATGAGCAGTTCTTC
CASSTRELAGVAYNEQFF
>.|TRBV10-3|.|TRBJ2-3
TGTGCCCTGCGGAGGGCTTCCAACAGGAGCACAGATACGCAGTATTTT
CALRRASNRSTDTQYF
>.|TRBV2|TRBD1|TRBJ2-5
TGTGCCAGCAGTGAGGGTAGGGCAGGGGGACAAGAGACCCAGTACTTC
CASSEGRAGGQETQYF
>.|TRBV25-1|.|TRBJ2-7
TGTGCCAGCAGTGGGACTCCATACGAGCAGTACTTC
CASSGTPYEQYF
>.|TRBV11-2|TRBD2|TRBJ2-3
TGTGCCAGCAGCTTAGATAGTCCTAGCGGGGGGGCCGTAGATACGCAGTATTTT
CASSLDSPSGGAVDTQYF
>.|TRBV2|TRBD1|TRBJ1-1
TGTGCCAGCACATGGGAAGGGGGCGAGGATATGAACACTGAAGCTTTCTTT
CASTWEGGEDMNTEAFF
>once|TRBV7-9|TRBD1|TRBJ1-5
TGTGCCAGCAGCTTAGGGGAGGGGGCAGGACAGCCCCAGCATTTT
CASSLGEGAGQPQHF
>.|TRBV9|.|TRBJ2-7
TGTGCCAGCAGCGTAGGAGGGGGGCCCACCTACGAGCAGTACTTC
CASSVGGGPTYEQYF
>.|TRBV11-2|.|TRBJ2-5
TGTGCCAGCAGCCGCATTAGGGCGGAGACCCAGTACTTC
CASSRIRAETQYF
>.|TRBV27|.|TRBJ1-1
TGTGCCAGCAGTTTATGGTCGGGGGATGAAGCTTTCTTT
CASSLWSGDEAFF
>.|TRBV9|.|TRBJ1-2
TGTGCCAGCAGCGTAGGAGGGGGGGCCTCCTATGGCTACACCTTC
CASSVGGGASYGYTF
>.|TRBV11-2|.|TRBJ2-7
TGTGCCAGCAGCTTGTACGGTACCTACGAGCAGTACTTC
CASSLYGTYEQYF
>.|TRBV5-1|.|TRBJ1-6
TGCGCCAGCAGCTTGCTAGGGGCTGGGGATGTTTCACCCCTCCACTTT
CASSLLGAGDVSPLHF
>.|TRBV6-1|.|TRBJ2-3
TGTGCCAGCAGTGTAACGTGGGGGAGCACAGATACGCAGTATTTT
CASSVTWGSTDTQYF
>once|TRBV18|.|TRBJ2-3
TGTGCCAGCTCGTACACAGATACGCAGTATTTT
CASSYTDTQYF
>.|TRBV6-5|TRBD2|TRBJ2-1
TGTGCCAGCAGTTACTCGAGTAGCGGGGGTAATGAGCAGTTCTTC
CASSYSSSGGNEQFF
>.|TRBV19|TRBD1|TRBJ1-2
TGTGCCAGTAGTATAGATCTATCGGACAGGTACTATGGCTACACCTTC
CASSIDLSDRYYGYTF
>.|TRBV7-9|.|TRBJ2-7
TGTGCCAGCAGCTTTGGGGACGAAACCTACGAGCAGTACTTC
CASSFGDETYEQYF
>.|TRBV7-9|.|TRBJ1-4
TGTGCCAGCAGCTCAATAGGTGGTGAAAAACTGTTTTTT
CASSSIGGEKLFF
>.|TRBV6-5|.|TRBJ1-1
TGTGCCAGCAGTATAGGCAGGGGGAACACTGAAGCTTTCTTT
CASSIGRGNTEAFF
>few|TRBV30|.|TRBJ2-4
TGTGCCTGCTATTCGGACAGCGAATTAGCCAAAAACATTCAGTACTTC
CACYSDSELAKNIQYF
>.|TRBV7-6|.|TRBJ2-3
TGTGCCAGCAGCTTAGATTACCCGGGCGGCGTTAGACAAGATACGCAGTATTTT
CASSLDYPGGVRQDTQYF
>.|TRBV19|.|TRBJ2-5
TGTGCCAGTAGTATAGAGGTAGGGGACATCCAAGAGACCCAGTACTTC
CASSIEVGDIQETQYF